This T cell receptor beta chain was documented in a study of blood T cell repertoires in COVID-19. Study-wide context: From the United States, Italy and Spain came samples of acute and convalescent COVID-19.

Original processing methods: Reference gene primer amplification gave estimated nucleated cell counts. Produced via immunoSEQ multiplex PCR; TCRdb's table is partial and in-frame only. V, J and clone size derive from that table, while D and trimming were established from the DNA sequence. In the table there are some 230,000 clones, 80% to 90% of which are singletons. Deletions cut 0 bases from V and 4 bases from J, with 6 bases between. This CDR3 comprises 13 residues. Germline CDR1 and CDR2: SGHAT and FQNNGV. The sequencing input was peripheral blood. The genes are TRBV11-2 and TRBJ1-1, with D unclear. This sequence originates from a young man who had recovered from COVID-19. The CDR3 DNA reads TGTGCCAGCAGCTTAGAACCCGGCACTGAAGCTTTCTTT. This gives the protein CASSLEPGTEAFF.